What follows describes a single T cell receptor (beta chain). The antigen is unknown. These data belong to a study of shared clonotypes between healthy human individuals. J gave up 3 bases and V 8 bases, and 3 bases lay outside the gene matches. CDR1 and CDR2 (germline): SGHTA, FQGNSA. CDR3 length: 14 amino acids. Findings of the study overall: Several donors showed sharing of approximately 5% of naive CD4 clonotypes. All-four-donor shared clonotypes had higher generation probabilities than non-shared clonotypes did.

All donors were Caucasian adults living in Nashville, Tennessee. Sequencing used immunoSEQ multiplex PCR; TCRdb keeps in-frame clones, though not all of them. The repertoire has some 2.4 million clones, 93% of them found once; the top ten carry approximately 0.35%. The chain links TRBV7-2 to TRBJ2-1, with 11 nucleotides matching TRBD2. Material for sequencing was naive CD4+ T cells from PBMCs. The subset: CD45RA+ positively selected. The TCR was taken from a young man in good health. Some clones in this sample may be carry-over from other donors' samples. The CDR3, as DNA: TGTGCCAGCCAAACTAGCGGGAGCTACAATGAGCAGTTCTTC. It yields the protein CASQTSGSYNEQFF.